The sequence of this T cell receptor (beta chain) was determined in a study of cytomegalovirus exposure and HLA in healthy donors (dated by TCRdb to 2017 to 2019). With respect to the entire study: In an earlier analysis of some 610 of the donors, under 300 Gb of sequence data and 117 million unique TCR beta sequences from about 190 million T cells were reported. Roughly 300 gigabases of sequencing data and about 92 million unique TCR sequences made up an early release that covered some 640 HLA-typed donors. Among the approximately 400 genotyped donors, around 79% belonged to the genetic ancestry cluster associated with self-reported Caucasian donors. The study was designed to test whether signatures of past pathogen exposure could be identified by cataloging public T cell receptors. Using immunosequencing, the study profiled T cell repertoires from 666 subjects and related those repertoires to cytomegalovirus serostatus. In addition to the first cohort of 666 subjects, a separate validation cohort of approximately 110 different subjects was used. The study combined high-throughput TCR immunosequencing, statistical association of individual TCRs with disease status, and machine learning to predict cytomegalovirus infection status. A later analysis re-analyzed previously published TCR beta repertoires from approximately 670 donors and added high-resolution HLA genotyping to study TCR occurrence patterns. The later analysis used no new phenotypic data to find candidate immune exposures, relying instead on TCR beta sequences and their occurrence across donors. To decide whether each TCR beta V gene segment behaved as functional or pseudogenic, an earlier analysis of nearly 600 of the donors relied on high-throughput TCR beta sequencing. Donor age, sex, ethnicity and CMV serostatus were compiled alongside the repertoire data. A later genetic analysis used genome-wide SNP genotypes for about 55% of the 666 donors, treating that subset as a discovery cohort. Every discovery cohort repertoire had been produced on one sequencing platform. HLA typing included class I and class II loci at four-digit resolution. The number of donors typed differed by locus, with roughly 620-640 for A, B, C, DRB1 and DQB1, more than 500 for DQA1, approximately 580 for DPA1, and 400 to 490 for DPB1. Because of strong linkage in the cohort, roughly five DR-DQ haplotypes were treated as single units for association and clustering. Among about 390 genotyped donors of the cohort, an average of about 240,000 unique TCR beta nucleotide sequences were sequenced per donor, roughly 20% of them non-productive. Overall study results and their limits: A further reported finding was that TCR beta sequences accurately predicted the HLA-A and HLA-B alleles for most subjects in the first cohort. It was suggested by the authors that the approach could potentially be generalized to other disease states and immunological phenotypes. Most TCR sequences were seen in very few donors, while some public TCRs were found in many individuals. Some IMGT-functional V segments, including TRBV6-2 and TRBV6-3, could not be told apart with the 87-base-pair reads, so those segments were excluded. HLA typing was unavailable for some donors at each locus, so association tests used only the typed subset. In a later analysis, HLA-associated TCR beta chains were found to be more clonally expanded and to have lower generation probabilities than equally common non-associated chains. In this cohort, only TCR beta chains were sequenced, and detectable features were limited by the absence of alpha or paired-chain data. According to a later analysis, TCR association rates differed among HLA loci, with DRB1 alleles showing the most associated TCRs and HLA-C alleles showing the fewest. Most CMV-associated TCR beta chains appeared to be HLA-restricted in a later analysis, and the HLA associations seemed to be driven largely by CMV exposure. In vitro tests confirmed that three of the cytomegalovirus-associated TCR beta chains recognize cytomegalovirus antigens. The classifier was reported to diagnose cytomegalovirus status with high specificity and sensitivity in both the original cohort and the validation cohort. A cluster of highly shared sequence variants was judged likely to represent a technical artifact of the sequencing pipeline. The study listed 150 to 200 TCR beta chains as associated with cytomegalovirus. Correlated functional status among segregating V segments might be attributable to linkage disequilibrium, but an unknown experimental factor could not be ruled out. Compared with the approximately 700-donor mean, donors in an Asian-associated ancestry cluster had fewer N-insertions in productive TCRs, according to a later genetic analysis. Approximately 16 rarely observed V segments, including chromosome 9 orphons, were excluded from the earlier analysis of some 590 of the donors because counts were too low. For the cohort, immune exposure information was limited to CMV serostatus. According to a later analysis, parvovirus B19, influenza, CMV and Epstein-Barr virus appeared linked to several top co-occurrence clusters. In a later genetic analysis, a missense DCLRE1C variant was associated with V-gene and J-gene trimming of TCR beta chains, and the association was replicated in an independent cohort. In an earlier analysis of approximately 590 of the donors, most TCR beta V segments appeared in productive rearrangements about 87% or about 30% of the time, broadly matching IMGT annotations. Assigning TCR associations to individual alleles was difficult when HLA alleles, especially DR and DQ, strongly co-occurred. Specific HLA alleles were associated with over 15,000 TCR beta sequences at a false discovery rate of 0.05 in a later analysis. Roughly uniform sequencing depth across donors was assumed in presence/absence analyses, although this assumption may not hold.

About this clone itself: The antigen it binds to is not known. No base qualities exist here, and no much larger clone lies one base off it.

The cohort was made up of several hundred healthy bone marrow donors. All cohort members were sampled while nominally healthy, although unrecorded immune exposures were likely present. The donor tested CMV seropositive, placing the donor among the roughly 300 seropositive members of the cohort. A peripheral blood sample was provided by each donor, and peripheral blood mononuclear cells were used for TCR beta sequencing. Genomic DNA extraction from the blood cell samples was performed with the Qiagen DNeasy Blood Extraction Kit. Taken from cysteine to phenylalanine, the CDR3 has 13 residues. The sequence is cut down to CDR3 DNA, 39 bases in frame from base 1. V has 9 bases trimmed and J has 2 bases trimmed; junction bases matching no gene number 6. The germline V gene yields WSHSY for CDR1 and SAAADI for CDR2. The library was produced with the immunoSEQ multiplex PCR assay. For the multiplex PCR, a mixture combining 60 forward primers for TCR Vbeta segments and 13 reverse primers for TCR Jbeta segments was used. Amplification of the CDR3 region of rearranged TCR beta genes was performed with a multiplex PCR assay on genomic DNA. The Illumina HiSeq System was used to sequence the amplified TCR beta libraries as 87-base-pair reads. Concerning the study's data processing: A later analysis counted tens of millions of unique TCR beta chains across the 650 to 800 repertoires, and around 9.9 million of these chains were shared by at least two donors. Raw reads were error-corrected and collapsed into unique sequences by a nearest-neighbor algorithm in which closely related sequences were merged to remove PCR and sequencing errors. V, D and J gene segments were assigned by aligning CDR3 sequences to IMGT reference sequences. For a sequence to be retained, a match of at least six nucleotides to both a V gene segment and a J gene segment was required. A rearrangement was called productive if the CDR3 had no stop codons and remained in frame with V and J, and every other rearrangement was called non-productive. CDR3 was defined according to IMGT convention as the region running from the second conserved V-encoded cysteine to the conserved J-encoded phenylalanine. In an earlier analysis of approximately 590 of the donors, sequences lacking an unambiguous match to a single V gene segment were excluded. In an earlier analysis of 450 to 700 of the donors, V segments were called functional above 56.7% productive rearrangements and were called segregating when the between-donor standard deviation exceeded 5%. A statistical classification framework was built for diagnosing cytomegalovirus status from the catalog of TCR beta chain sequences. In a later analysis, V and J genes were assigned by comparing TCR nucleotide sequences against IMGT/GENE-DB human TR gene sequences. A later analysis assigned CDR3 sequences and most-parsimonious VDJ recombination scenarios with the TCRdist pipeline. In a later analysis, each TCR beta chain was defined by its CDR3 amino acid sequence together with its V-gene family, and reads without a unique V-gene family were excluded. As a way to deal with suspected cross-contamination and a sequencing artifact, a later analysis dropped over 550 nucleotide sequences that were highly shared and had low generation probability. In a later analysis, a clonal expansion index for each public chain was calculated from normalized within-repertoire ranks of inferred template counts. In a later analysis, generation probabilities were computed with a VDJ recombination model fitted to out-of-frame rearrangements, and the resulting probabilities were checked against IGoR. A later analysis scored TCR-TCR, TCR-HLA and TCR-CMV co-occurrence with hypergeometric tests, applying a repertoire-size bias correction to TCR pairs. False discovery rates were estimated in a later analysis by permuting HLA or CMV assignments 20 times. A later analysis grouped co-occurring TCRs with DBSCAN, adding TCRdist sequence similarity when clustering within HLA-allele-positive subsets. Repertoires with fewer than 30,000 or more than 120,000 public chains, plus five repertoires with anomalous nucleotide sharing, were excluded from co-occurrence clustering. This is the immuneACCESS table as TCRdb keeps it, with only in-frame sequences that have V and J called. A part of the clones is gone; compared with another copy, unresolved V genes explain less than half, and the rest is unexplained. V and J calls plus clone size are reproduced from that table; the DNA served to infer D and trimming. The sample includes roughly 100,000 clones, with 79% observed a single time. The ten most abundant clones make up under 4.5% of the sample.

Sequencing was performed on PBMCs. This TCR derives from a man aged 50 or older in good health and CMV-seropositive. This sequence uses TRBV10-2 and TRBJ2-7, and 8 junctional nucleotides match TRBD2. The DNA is TGCGCCAGTCGACTAGCGCCAACCTACGAGCAGTACTTC. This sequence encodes CASRLAPTYEQYF.